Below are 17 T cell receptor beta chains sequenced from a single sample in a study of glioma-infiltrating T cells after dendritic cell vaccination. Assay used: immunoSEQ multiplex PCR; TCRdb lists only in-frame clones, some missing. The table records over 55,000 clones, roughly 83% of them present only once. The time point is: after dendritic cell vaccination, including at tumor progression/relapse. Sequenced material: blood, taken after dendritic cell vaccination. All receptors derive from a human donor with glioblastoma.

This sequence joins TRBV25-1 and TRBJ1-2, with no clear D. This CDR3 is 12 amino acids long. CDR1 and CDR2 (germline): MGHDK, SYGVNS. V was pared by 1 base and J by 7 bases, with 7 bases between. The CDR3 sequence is CASSEWRVGYTF. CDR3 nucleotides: TGTGCCAGCAGTGAATGGAGGGTTGGCTACACCTTC.

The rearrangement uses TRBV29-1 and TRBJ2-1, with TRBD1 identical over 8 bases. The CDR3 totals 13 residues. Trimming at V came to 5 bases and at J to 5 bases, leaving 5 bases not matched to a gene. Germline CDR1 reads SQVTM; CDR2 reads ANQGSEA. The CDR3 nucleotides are TGCAGCGTTTCGGGACAGGCTAACAATGAGCAGTTCTTC. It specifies CSVSGQANNEQFF.

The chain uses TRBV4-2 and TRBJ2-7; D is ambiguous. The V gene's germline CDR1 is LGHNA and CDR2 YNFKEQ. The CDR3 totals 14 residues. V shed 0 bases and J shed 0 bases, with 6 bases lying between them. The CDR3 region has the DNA TGTGCCAGCAGCCAAGAGGGCAGCTCCTACGAGCAGTACTTC. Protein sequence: CASSQEGSSYEQYF.

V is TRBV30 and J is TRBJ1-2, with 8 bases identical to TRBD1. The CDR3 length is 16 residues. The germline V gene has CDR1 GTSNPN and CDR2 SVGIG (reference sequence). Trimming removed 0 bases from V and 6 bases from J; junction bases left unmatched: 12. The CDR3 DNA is TGTGCCTGGAGTGTACGAACACGCGGACAGGGAAATGGCTACACCTTC. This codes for CAWSVRTRGQGNGYTF.

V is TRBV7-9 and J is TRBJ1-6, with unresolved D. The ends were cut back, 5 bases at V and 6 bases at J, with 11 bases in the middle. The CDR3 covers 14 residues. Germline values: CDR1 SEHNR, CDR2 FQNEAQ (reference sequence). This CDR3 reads CASSHATGNSPLHF. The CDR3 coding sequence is TGTGCCAGCAGCCACGCAACCGGTAATTCACCCCTCCACTTT.

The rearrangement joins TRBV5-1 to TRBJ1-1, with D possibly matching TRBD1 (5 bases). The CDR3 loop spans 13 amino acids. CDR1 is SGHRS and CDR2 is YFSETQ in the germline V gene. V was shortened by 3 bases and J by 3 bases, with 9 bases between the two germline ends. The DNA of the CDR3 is TGCGCCAGCAGCTGGACAACGGACACTGAAGCTTTCTTT. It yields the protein CASSWTTDTEAFF.

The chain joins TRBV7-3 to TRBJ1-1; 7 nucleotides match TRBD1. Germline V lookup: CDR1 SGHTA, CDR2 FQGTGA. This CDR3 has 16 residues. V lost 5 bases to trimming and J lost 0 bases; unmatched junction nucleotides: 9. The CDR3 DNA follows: TGTGCCAGCAGCCCTAACGCAGGGGGTATGAACACTGAAGCTTTCTTT. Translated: CASSPNAGGMNTEAFF.

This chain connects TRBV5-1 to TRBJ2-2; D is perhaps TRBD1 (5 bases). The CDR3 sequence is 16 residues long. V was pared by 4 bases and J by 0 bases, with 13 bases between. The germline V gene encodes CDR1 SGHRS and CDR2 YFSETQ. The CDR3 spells CASSGRQYANTGELFF. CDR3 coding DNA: TGCGCCAGCAGCGGACGACAGTACGCGAACACCGGGGAGCTGTTTTTT.

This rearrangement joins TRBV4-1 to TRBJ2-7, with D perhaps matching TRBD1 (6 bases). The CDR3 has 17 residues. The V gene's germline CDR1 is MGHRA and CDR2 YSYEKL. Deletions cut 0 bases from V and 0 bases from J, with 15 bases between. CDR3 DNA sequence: TGCGCCAGCAGCCAAGATCAGGGGCAGGTATTCTCCTACGAGCAGTACTTC. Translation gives CASSQDQGQVFSYEQYF.

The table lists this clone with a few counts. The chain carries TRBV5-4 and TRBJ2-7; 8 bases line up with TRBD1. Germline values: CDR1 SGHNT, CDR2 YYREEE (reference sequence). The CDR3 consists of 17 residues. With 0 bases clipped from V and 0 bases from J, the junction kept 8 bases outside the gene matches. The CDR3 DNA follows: TGTGCCAGCAGCTTGGGACCAGGGGGCTTAAGCTCCTACGAGCAGTACTTC. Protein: CASSLGPGGLSSYEQYF.

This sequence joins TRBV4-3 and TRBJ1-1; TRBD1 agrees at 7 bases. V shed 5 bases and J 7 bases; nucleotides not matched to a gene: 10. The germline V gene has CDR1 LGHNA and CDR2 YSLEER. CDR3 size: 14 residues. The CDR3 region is CASSSGVGGLEAFF. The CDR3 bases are TGCGCCAGCAGCTCCGGGGTAGGGGGCCTTGAAGCTTTCTTT.

CDR3 nucleotide sequence: TGTGCCAGCAGTGAATTTGGACAGGGTTTTACCGGGGAGCTGTTTTTT. This sequence encodes CASSEFGQGFTGELFF. The chain links TRBV25-1 to TRBJ2-2; TRBD1 matches 8 bases. The CDR3 sequence is 16 residues long. Germline V lookup: CDR1 MGHDK, CDR2 SYGVNS. Trimming cost V 1 base and J 5 bases; bases outside gene matches: 6.

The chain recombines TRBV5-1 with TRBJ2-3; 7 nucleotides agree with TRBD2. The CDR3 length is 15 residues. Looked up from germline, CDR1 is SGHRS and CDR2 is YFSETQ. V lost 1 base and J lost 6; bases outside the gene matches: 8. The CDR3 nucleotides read TGCGCCAGCAGCTTGACCCCGACTAGCAGGGATACGCAGTATTTT. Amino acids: CASSLTPTSRDTQYF.

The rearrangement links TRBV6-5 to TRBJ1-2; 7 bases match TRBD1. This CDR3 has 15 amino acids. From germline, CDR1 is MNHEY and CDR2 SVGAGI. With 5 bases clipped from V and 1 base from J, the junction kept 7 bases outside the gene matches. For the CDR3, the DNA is TGTGCCAGCAGTGCAGACAGGGCTAATAACTATGGCTACACCTTC. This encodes CASSADRANNYGYTF.

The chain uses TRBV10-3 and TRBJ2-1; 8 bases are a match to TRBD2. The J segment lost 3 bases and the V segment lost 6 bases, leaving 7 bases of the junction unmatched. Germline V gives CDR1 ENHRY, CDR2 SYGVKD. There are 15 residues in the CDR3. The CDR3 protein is CAIRTGGRDYNEQFF. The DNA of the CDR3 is TGTGCCATCAGGACGGGGGGGCGGGACTACAATGAGCAGTTCTTC.

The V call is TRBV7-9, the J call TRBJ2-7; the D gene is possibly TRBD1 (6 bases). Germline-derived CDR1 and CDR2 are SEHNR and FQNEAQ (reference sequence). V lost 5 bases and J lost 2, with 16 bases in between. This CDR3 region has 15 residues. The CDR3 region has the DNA TGTGCCAGCAGCCCAAGACAGGCACAACCCTACGAGCAGTACTTC. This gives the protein CASSPRQAQPYEQYF. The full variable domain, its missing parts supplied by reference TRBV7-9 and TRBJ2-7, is DTGVSQNPRHKITKRGQNVTFRCDPISEHNRLYWYRQTLGQGPEFLTYFQNEAQLEKSRLLSDRFSAERPKGSFSTLEIQRTEQGDSAMYLCASSPRQAQPYEQYFGPGTRLTVT.

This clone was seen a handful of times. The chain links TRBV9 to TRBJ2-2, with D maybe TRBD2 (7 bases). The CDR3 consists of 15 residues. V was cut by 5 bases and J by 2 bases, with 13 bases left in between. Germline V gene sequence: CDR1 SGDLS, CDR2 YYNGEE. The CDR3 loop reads CASRAGARNTGELFF. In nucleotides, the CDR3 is TGTGCCAGCAGGGCGGGGGCCAGAAACACCGGGGAGCTGTTTTTT.